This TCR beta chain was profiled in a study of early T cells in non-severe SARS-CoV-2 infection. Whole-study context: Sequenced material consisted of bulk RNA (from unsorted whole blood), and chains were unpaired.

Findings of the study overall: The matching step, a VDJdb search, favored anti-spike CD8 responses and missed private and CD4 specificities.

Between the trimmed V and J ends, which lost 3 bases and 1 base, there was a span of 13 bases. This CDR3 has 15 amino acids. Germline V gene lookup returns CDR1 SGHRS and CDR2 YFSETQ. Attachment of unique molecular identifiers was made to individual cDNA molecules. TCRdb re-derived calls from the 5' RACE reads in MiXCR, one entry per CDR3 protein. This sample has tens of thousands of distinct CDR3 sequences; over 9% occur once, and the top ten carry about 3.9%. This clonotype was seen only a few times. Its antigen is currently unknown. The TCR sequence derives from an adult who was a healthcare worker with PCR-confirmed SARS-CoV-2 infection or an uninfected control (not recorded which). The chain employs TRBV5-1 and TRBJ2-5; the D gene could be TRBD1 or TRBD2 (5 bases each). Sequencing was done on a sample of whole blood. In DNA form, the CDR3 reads TGCGCCAGCAGCTCGTTCGAGGGGCGCCAAGAGACCCAGTACTTC. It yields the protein CASSSFEGRQETQYF.